This TCR beta chain emerged from a study of post-analysis software for immune sequencing data. The CDR3 is made up of 12 amino acids. V lost 2 bases to trimming and J lost 9 bases, with 11 bases between them. Germline lookup yields CDR1 MNHEY and CDR2 SVGEGT. Note on this clonotype: The antigen is unknown.

Whole-study results and caveats: Significantly decreased normalized Chao1 diversity was recorded for multiple sclerosis patients relative to controls. Comparison of patients with controls showed 4 to 6 TRBV segments more frequent in patients, TRBV5-6, TRBV5-1 and TRBV20-1 among them.

TCR beta libraries were prepared from cDNA with unique molecular identifiers. Some 500,000 cDNA molecules were obtained per 1 to 10 million input T cells. TCRdb re-analysed the PCR reads in MiXCR, keeping a single row per CDR3 protein. The sample has about 540,000 distinct CDR3 sequences, around a third seen once; the top ten hold under 7%. This receptor was obtained from a girl between 2 and 17 years old with multiple sclerosis. Specimen: blood. The chain couples TRBV6-2 or TRBV6-3 to TRBJ2-7; weak D call: TRBD1 (5 bases). This chain's CDR3 is CASSYQDTRQYF. CDR3 in DNA: TGTGCCAGCAGTTACCAGGACACCCGGCAGTACTTC.